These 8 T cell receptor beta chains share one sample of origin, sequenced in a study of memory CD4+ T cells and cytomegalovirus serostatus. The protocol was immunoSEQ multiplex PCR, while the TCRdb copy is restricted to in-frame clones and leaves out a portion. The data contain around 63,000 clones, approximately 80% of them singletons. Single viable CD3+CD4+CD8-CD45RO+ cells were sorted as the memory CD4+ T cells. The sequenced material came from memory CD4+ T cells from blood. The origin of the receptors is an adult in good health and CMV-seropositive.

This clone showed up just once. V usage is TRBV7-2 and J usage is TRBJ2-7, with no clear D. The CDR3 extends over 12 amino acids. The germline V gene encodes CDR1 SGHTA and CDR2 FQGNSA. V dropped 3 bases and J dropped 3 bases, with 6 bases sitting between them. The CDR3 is CASSLPNYEQYF. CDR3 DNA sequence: TGTGCCAGCAGCTTGCCCAACTACGAGCAGTACTTC. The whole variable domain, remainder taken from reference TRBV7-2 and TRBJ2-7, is GAGVSQSPSNKVTEKGKDVELRCDPISGHTALYWYRQSLGQGLEFLIYFQGNSAPDKSGLPSDRFSAERTGGSVSTLTIQRTQQEDSAVYLCASSLPNYEQYFGPGTRLTVT.

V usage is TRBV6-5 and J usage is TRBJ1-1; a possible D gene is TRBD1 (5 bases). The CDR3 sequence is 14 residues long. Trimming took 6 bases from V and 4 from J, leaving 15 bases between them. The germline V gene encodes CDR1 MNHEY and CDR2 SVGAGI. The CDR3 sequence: CASSGHQGATEAFF. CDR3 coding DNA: TGTGCCAGCAGCGGACACCAAGGGGCCACTGAAGCTTTCTTT.

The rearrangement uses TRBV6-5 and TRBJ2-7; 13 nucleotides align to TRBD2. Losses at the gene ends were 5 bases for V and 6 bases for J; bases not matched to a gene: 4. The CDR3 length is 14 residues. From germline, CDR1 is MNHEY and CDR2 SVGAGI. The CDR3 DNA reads TGTGCCAGCAGTCGACTAGCGGGGGGCAGCGAGCAGTACTTC. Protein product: CASSRLAGGSEQYF.

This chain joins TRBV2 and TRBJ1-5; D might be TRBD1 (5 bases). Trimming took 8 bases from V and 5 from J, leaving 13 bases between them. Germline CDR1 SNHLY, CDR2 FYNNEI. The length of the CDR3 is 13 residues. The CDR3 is CASSPGGDQPQHF. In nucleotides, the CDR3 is TGTGCCAGCTCTCCGGGGGGGGATCAGCCCCAGCATTTT.

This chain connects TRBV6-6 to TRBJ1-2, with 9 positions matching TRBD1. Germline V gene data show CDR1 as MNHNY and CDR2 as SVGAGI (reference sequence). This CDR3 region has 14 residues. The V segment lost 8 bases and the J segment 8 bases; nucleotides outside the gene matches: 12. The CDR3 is CASLAGTGSEGYTF. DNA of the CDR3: TGTGCCAGCTTAGCCGGGACAGGGTCGGAGGGCTACACCTTC.

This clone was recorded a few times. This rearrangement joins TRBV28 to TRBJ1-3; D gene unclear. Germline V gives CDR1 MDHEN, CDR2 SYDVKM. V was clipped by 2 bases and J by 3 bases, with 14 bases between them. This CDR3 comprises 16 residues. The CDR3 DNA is TGTGCCAGCAGTTTACAACCCGGGAGGAGTGGAAACACCATATATTTT. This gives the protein CASSLQPGRSGNTIYF.

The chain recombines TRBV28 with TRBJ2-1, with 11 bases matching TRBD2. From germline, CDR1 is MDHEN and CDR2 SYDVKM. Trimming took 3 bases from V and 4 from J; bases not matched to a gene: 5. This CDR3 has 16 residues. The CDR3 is CASSLGTSGYYNEQFF. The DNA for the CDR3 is TGTGCCAGCAGTTTGGGGACTAGCGGTTATTACAATGAGCAGTTCTTC.

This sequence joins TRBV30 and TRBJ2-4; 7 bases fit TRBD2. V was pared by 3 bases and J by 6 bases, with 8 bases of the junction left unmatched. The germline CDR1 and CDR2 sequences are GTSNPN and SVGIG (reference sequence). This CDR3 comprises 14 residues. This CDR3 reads CAWSGGGDANIQYF. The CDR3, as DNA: TGTGCCTGGAGCGGTGGGGGGGATGCAAACATTCAGTACTTC. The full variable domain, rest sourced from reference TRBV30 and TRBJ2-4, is SQTIHQWPATLVQPVGSPLSLECTVEGTSNPNLYWYRQAAGRGLQLLFYSVGIGQISSEVPQNLSASRPQDRQFILSSKKLLLSDSGFYLCAWSGGGDANIQYFGAGTRLSVL.